The clone carrying this T cell receptor (beta chain) appeared once. Its cognate antigen is unknown. Germline assignment: CDR1 MDHEN and CDR2 SYDVKM. Unmatched junction bases numbered 8, after V lost 3 bases and J lost 6 bases. This CDR3 is 16 amino acids long. These data belong to a study of cytomegalovirus exposure and HLA in healthy donors. Whole-study findings and limits: According to a later analysis, TCR clusters from the first cohort tended to co-occur in the approximately 130 validation repertoires. Researchers catalogued approximately 170 TCR beta chains as cytomegalovirus-associated. It was reportedly the case that the classifier diagnosed cytomegalovirus status with high specificity and sensitivity.

TCRdb keeps only in-frame clones here, not all; method: immunoSEQ multiplex PCR. The sample yields about 79,000 clones, roughly 93% seen once. Material for sequencing was PBMCs. The receptor's source is a woman aged 25 to 39 in good health and CMV-seronegative. The chain recombines TRBV28 with TRBJ2-2; 9 positions agree with TRBD1. Here the CDR3 reads CASSFAGTGYPGELFF. CDR3 DNA sequence: TGTGCCAGCAGTTTCGCCGGGACAGGGTATCCCGGGGAGCTGTTTTTT.